This TCR beta chain was profiled in a study of T cell repertoires in cytomegalovirus infection (dated by TCRdb to between 2017 and 2020). At the level of the whole study: The HLA type of each donor mattered for the analysis, because public TCR beta signatures pointed to carriage of CMV infection along with the matching HLA type. Study-level results and caveats: In the ex vivo response, HLA-C-restricted CMV-specific TCR beta clonotypes were dominant, and in two of eight donors the single most frequent clonotype came from this HLA-C-restricted group. Carriers of CMV infection plus the relevant HLA type were discriminated by the cumulative frequency of public TCR beta family members in the study cohort and in an independent roughly 370-donor cohort.

From cysteine to phenylalanine, the CDR3 is 15 amino acids long. Solely the CDR3 DNA is kept, with 45 bases framed from the first base. Concerning this clonotype: Its antigen has not been determined. The junction shows a germline mismatch at one end, possibly a read error.

Sequencing was performed on an Illumina HiSeq 1500. Using fastp at Q25 and MiXCR, TCRdb reprocessed the public reads and kept productive beta chains. Every distinct CDR3 protein forms one entry, paired with its most common genes and DNA. In this sample the table shows about 97,000 distinct CDR3 sequences, about 15% of which occur a single time. The biggest ten clones account for 8% of the sample. The chain uses TRBV5-3 and TRBJ1-2; 6 matching bases give a weak D call of TRBD1. TRBV5-3 counts as an open reading frame of uncertain function. The clonotype comes from a human donor in good health (CMV status not recorded). Some clones in this sample may be carry-over from other donors' samples. Sequenced material: PBMCs. For the CDR3, the sequence is CASSLGEGGRTGYTF. The sequenced DNA is TGTGCCAGCAGCTTGGGGGAGGGGGGACGGACGGGCTACACCTTC.